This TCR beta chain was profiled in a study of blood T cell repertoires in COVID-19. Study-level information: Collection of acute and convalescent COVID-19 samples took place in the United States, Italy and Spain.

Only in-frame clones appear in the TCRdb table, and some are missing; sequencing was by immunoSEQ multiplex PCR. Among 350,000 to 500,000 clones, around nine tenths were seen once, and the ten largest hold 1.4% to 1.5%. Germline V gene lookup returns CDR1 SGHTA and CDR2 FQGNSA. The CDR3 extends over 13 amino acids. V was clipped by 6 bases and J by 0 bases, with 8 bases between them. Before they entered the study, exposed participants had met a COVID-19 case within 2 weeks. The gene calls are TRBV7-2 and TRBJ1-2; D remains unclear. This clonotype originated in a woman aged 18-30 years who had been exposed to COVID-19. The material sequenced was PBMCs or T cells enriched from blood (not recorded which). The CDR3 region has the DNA TGTGCCAGCAGGACACCCGCTAACTATGGCTACACCTTC. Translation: CASRTPANYGYTF.